This T cell receptor beta chain was captured by sequencing in a study of naive and memory T cell subsets. Study observations and caveats: Potentially, T cell activation and differentiation skew this RNA-based measurement.

The library had UMIs added by 3' ligation of an oligonucleotide to TCR cDNA. Whole-blood samples were roughly 2.7 ml of peripheral blood from healthy adult volunteers. The V end lost 2 bases, the J end lost 6 bases, and 9 bases lay between the germline ends. The V gene's germline CDR1 is MNHNY and CDR2 SVGAGI (reference sequence). The CDR3 consists of 13 residues. Amplification of ligated cDNA took four PCR rounds with SP2 and nested alpha and beta constant primers. Each CDR3 protein gets one entry after TCRdb re-called the 5' RACE reads with MiXCR. The sample lists 55,000 to 70,000 distinct CDR3 sequences, around 7.3% occurring once. This clonotype was recorded at least ten times. Its antigen remains unidentified.

The V gene is TRBV6-6, the J gene TRBJ2-3; D unresolved. The source of this sequence is a male donor in good health. The CDR3 protein is CASSYAHMDTQYF. Written as DNA, the CDR3 is TGTGCCAGCAGTTACGCCCATATGGATACGCAGTATTTT.